What follows describes a single TCR beta chain. What it binds is unknown. These data come from a study of cytomegalovirus exposure and HLA in healthy donors. Study as a whole: In an earlier analysis, almost 120 million unique TCR beta sequences were found from some 200 million T cells.

V dropped 4 bases and J dropped 1; count of bases not matched to a gene: 16. CDR3 length equals 18 residues. The V gene's germline CDR1 is SGHRS and CDR2 YFSETQ. PCR used 60 Vbeta primers and 13 Jbeta primers. Only in-frame clones appear in the TCRdb table, and some are missing; sequencing was by immunoSEQ multiplex PCR. This sample yields 150,000 to 200,000 clones, of which around 82% are seen a single time; over 1.5% belongs to the top ten. Whole-study findings and limits: Rare TCR sequences predominated, though certain public TCRs were found in many donors. In a later analysis, CMV-associated beta chains were mostly HLA-associated, it appeared. Later analysis identified around 15,000 TCR beta sequences associated with HLA alleles, using a false discovery rate threshold of 0.05.

The rearrangement joins TRBV5-1 to TRBJ1-1, with 7 bases fitting TRBD1. The sample taken for sequencing was PBMCs. The sequence was collected from a man aged 35 to 55 in good health and CMV-seropositive. The chain's CDR3 is CASSPFTGELVQNTEAFF. DNA for the CDR3: TGCGCCAGCAGCCCATTCACAGGGGAACTCGTCCAGAACACTGAAGCTTTCTTT. The full variable domain, completed using reference TRBV5-1 and TRBJ1-1, is KAGVTQTPRYLIKTRGQQVTLSCSPISGHRSVSWYQQTPGQGLQFLFEYFSETQRNKGNFPGRFSGRQFSNSRSEMNVSTLELGDSALYLCASSPFTGELVQNTEAFFGQGTRLTVV.